This T cell receptor beta chain was profiled in a study of blood T cells in healthy people across ages. The CDR3 extends over 18 amino acids. The V gene's germline CDR1 is KGHDR and CDR2 SFDVKD. V trimming: 2 bases; J trimming: 8 bases; junction bases outside the gene matches: 15. Total RNA amounts of at least 5.5 micrograms were extracted per sample. Overall study results and limits: Diversity was higher, and naive CD4+ cells more numerous, in long-lived donors than in aged donors. Donor CMV infection status was unknown, possibly confounding age-related changes in expanded clonotypes.

In the case of this clonotype: No antigen is known for it.

Combining a sample-barcoded 5' primer with a J-beta primer mix, a second PCR ran for 7 to 11 cycles. TCRdb fed the 5' RACE reads into MiXCR, producing one record per CDR3 protein. The sample has 1.5 million to 2 million distinct CDR3 sequences, under 30% seen once. Sequenced input: blood. The chain uses TRBV24-1 and TRBJ2-1; 9 positions agree with TRBD2. This TCR came from a woman under 40 in good health. The CDR3 spells CATSDSGFTSGLKDEQFF. The CDR3 DNA is TGTGCCACCAGTGATTCCGGGTTTACTAGCGGGTTGAAGGATGAGCAGTTCTTC.